This T cell receptor (beta chain) was retrieved from a study of cytomegalovirus exposure and HLA in healthy donors. To note about this clone: What it binds is not known.

Those who donated were healthy bone marrow donors. Broader study findings: Most subjects' HLA-A and HLA-B alleles were reportedly predicted from TCR beta sequences. Later, an analysis found that common viral pathogens appeared to be linked with several of the most significant clusters. Indistinguishability led to the exclusion of some V segments, TRBV6-2 and TRBV6-3 included.

This CDR3 spans 12 amino acids. CDR1 and CDR2 from the germline V gene are MDHEN and SYDVKM. V was clipped by 5 bases and J by 9 bases, with 14 bases between them. This PCR relied on a set of 60 Vbeta primers and 13 Jbeta primers. Method: immunoSEQ multiplex PCR; TCRdb's copy keeps in-frame clones and lacks some. The profile covers approximately 160,000 clones, with around 80% appearing a single time and more than 4% taken by the ten largest. Material for sequencing was PBMCs. The gene calls are TRBV28 and TRBJ2-7; TRBD1 might be the D (6 bases). This sequence originates from a male donor in good health and CMV-seronegative. This chain's CDR3 is CASSVQQGWQYF. The CDR3 region has the DNA TGTGCCAGCAGTGTTCAACAGGGATGGCAGTACTTC.